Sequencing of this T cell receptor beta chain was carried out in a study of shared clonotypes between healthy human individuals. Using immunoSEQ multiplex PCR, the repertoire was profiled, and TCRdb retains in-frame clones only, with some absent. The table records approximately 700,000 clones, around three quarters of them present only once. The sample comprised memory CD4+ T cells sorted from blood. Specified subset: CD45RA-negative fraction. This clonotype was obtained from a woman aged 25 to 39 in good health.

The CDR3, as DNA: TGTGCCAGCAGTGGGGGGACAGGAACTAATGAAAAACTGTTTTTT. Encoded protein: CASSGGTGTNEKLFF. This chain connects TRBV2 to TRBJ1-4; TRBD1 matches 8 bases. Germline CDR1 SNHLY, CDR2 FYNNEI. This CDR3 is built from 15 residues. The V gene end was trimmed by 4 bases and the J gene end by 1 base; junction bases not matched to a gene: 2.